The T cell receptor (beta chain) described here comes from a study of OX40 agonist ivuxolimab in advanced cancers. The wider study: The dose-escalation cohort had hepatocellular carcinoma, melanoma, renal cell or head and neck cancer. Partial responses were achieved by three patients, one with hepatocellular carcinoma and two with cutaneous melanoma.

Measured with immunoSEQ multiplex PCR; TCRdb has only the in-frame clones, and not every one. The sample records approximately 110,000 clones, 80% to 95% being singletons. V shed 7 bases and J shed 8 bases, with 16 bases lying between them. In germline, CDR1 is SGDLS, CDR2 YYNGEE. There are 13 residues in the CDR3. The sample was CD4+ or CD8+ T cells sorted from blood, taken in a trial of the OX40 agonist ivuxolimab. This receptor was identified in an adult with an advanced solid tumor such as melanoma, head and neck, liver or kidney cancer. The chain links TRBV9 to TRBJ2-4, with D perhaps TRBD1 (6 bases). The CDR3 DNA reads TGTGCCAGCGAGGGGACAAATGAGGACATTCAGTACTTC. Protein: CASEGTNEDIQYF.